The clone carrying this TCR beta chain was seen once. Antigen specificity is unknown. The data originate from a study of T cell clones after liver transplantation. The study, taken as a whole, reports: Conclusions were preliminary, with small, heterogeneous patient groups.

V was cut by 5 bases and J by 3 bases, with 8 bases left in between. CDR1 is SGHDT, CDR2 YYEEEE, per germline. This CDR3 contains 12 residues. Produced via immunoSEQ multiplex PCR; TCRdb's table is partial and in-frame only. This table holds about 33,000 clones, about 95% found once. CD3+CD4+ and CD3+CD8+ cells were FACS-sorted from thawed unstimulated PBMCs. The source material was CD8+ T cells from blood, sampled 12 months after liver transplant. This sequence joins TRBV5-6 and TRBJ1-2; D is unresolved. This TCR derives from a human patient who received a liver transplant. Some of these T cells may belong to the graft donor. The CDR3 sequence: CASRGLYYGYTF. CDR3 nucleotides: TGTGCCAGCAGAGGACTTTACTATGGCTACACCTTC.